This TCR beta chain was sequenced for a study of T cell changes during pregnancy in multiple sclerosis. Data came from immunoSEQ multiplex PCR; TCRdb stores just in-frame clones and leaves some out. The table has about 87,000 clones, around 93% seen once. V shed 2 bases, J shed 1 base, and the junction held 8 bases outside the gene matches. Germline CDR1 reads MNHNS; CDR2 reads SASEGT. CDR3 length: 17 amino acids. The TCR sequence derives from a female donor in good health, enrolled as a control in a pregnancy study. The gene calls are TRBV6-1 and TRBJ2-3, with 8 bases fitting TRBD2. The sequencing used peripheral blood, collected in the third trimester of pregnancy. In nucleotides, the CDR3 is TGTGCCAGCAGTGAATCGTTTAGCGGGACCCGCACAGATACGCAGTATTTT. Encoded protein: CASSESFSGTRTDTQYF.